This T cell receptor beta chain was observed in a study of radiotherapy plus CTLA-4 blockade in lung cancer. TCRdb's table, derived via immunoSEQ multiplex PCR, lists solely in-frame clones and lacks some. This repertoire shows roughly 77,000 clones, 70% to 85% found once; its top ten account for roughly a tenth. This clone was detected ten times or more. The CDR3 runs 14 residues. Between the trimmed V and J ends, which lost 5 bases and 2 bases, there was a span of 9 bases. CDR1 SEHNR and CDR2 FQNEAQ come from the germline V gene (reference sequence). The J gene is TRBJ2-2, the V gene TRBV7-9; unclear D gene. The sequence was obtained from a human donor with non-small cell lung cancer whose response to radiotherapy plus ipilimumab could not be evaluated. The source material was peripheral blood, sampled from a patient treated with radiotherapy plus ipilimumab. The CDR3 loop is CASSPTPNTGELFF. The CDR3 bases are TGTGCCAGCAGCCCCACACCCAACACCGGGGAGCTGTTTTTT.